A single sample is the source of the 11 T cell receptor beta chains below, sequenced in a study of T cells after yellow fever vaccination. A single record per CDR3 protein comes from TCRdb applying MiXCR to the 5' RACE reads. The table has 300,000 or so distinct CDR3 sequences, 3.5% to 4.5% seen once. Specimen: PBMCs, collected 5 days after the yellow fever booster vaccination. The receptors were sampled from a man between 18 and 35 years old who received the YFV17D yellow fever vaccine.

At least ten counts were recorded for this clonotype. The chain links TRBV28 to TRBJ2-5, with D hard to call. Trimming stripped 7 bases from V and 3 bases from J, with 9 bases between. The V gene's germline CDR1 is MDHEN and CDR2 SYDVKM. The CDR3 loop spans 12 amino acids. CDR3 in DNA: TGTGCCAGCAACGAGGCTGAAGAGACCCAGTACTTC. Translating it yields CASNEAEETQYF. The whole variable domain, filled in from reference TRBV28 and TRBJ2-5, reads DVKVTQSSRYLVKRTGEKVFLECVQDMDHENMFWYRQDPGLGLRLIYFSYDVKMKEKGDIPEGYSVSREKKERFSLILESASTNQTSMYLCASNEAEETQYFGPGTRLLVL.

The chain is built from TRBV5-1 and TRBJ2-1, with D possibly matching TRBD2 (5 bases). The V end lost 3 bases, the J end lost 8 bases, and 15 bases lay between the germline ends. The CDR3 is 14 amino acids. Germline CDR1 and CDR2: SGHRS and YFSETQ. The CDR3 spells CASSSDSLLDEQFF. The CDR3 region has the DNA TGCGCCAGCAGCTCGGACTCCCTCCTGGATGAGCAGTTCTTC.

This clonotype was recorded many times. The CDR3 DNA follows: TGCGCCAGCGGGGCAGGGACCACCCTAGTCCATGAGCAGTTCTTC. Residues: CASGAGTTLVHEQFF. The V and J genes are TRBV5-1 and TRBJ2-1; D is possibly TRBD1 or TRBD2 (5 bases each). CDR1 SGHRS and CDR2 YFSETQ come from the germline V gene. Between the trimmed V and J ends, which lost 7 bases and 8 bases, there was a span of 22 bases. There are 15 residues in the CDR3.

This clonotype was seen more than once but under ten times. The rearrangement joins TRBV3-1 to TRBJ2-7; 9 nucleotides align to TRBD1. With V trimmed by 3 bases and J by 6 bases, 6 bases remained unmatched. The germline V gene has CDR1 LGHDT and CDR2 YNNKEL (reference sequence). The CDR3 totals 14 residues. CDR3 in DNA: TGTGCCAGCAGCCATTGGGACAGGGAGGCCGAGCAGTACTTC. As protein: CASSHWDREAEQYF.

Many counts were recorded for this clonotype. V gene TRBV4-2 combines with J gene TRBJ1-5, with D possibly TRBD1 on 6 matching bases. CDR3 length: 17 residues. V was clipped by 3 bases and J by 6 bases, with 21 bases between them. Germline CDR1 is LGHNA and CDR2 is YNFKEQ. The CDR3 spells CASSHNMKGGPGQPQHF. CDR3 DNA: TGTGCCAGCAGCCATAACATGAAGGGGGGGCCGGGTCAGCCCCAGCATTTT.

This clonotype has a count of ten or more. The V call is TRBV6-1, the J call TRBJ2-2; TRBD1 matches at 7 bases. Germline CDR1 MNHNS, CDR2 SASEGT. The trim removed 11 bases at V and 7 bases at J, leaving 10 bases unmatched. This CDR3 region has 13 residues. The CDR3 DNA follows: TGTGCCGGATGGACAGGAGTGGTCGGGGAGCTGTTTTTT. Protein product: CAGWTGVVGELFF.

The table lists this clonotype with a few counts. The CDR3 DNA sequence: TGTGCCAGCCTGGGGGAGAGGGGGACCCAGTACTTC. Its translation: CASLGERGTQYF. The V call is TRBV11-2, the J call TRBJ2-5; either TRBD1 or TRBD2 may supply D (5 bases each). Between the trimmed V and J ends, which lost 8 bases and 7 bases, there was a span of 14 bases. The germline CDR1 and CDR2 sequences are SGHAT and FQNNGV. This CDR3 contains 12 residues.

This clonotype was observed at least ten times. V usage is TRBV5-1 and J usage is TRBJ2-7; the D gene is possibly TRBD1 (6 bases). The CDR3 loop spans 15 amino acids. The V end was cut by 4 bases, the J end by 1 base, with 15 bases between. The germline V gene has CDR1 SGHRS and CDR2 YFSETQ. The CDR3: CASSGTGLKSYEQYF. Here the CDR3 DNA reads TGCGCCAGCAGCGGAACAGGGTTGAAGTCCTACGAGCAGTACTTC.

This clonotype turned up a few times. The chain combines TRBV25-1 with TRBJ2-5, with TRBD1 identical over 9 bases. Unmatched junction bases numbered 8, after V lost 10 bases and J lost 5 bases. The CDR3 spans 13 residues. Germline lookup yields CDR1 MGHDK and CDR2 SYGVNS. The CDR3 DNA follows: TGTGCCACCAAACAGGGGGCGAGCGAGACCCAGTACTTC. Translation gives CATKQGASETQYF.

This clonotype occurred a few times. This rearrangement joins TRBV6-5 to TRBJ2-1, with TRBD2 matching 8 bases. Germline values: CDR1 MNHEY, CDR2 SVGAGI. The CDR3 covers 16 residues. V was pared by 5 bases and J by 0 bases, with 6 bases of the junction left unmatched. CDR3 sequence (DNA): TGTGCCAGCAGTCAACTAGCGGCCAGCTCCTACAATGAGCAGTTCTTC. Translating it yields CASSQLAASSYNEQFF.

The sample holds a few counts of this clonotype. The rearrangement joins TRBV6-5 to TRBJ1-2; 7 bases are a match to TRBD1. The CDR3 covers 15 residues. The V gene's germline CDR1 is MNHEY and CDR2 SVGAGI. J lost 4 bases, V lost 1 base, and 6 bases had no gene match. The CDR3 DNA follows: TGTGCCAGCAGTTACTATTTTGGGACAGCCTATGGCTACACCTTC. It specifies CASSYYFGTAYGYTF.